This T cell receptor beta chain emerged from a study of T cell changes during pregnancy in multiple sclerosis. The CDR3 has 15 amino acids. With 4 bases clipped from V and 6 bases from J, the junction kept 9 bases outside the gene matches. CDR1 is SQVTM and CDR2 is ANQGSEA in the germline V gene. The repertoire was sequenced with immunoSEQ multiplex PCR; TCRdb's copy has only in-frame clones and lacks some. The sample carries tens of thousands of clones, 85% to 95% recorded once. This TCR derives from a female donor with multiple sclerosis, enrolled in a pregnancy study. Sequenced material: CD4+ T cells from peripheral blood mononuclear cells, taken in the second trimester of pregnancy. The chain recombines TRBV29-1 with TRBJ2-1; 10 nucleotides align to TRBD2. The CDR3 DNA reads as TGCAGCGTTGCCCCCAGCGGGAGGGCCCGCAATGAGCAGTTCTTC. Translated, it gives CSVAPSGRARNEQFF.